A selection of T cell receptor beta chains follows, all from one sample in a study of T cells in Graves' hyperthyroidism and ophthalmopathy. Each CDR3 protein gets one entry after TCRdb re-called the multiplex PCR reads with MiXCR. The data show some 500,000 distinct CDR3 sequences, about 15% seen once. Sequencing was carried out using blood. The source is a woman younger than 35 with Graves' hyperthyroidism. CDR3s include the opening cysteine and the closing phenylalanine or tryptophan. The D gene is left open where the match is weak. The size field is filled for only some rows; it gives once, few, many or a size class.

D gene	clone size	J gene	V gene	CDR3 protein	CDR3 DNA
TRBD1	many	TRBJ1-5	TRBV30	CAWSVPGQGALQPQHF	TGTGCCTGGAGTGTACCGGGACAGGGGGCTTTGCAGCCCCAGCATTTT
.	few	TRBJ1-3	TRBV27	CASRSGFSGNTIYF	TGTGCCAGCAGGAGCGGGTTCTCTGGAAACACCATATATTTT
.	many	TRBJ1-5	TRBV18	CASSQIQGIQPQHF	TGTGCCAGCTCACAAATTCAGGGGATCCAGCCCCAGCATTTT
.	.	TRBJ1-2	TRBV13	CASSQSMGRAASGYTF	TGTGCCAGCAGCCAGTCTATGGGTAGGGCCGCAAGTGGCTACACCTTC
.	.	TRBJ1-5	TRBV19	CASSMNRDSNQPQHF	TGTGCCAGTAGTATGAACAGGGATAGCAATCAGCCCCAGCATTTT
TRBD2	many	TRBJ2-1	TRBV3-1	CASSQDGPSGTSGSWEQFF	TGTGCCAGCAGCCAAGATGGGCCCTCCGGGACTAGCGGGAGTTGGGAGCAGTTCTTC
TRBD2	many	TRBJ2-1	TRBV6-5	CASSYASGSPMDEQFF	TGTGCCAGCAGTTACGCTAGCGGGAGCCCCATGGATGAGCAGTTCTTC
.	many	TRBJ2-3	TRBV29-1	CSASALGGGTDTQYF	TGCAGCGCTTCCGCCCTAGGGGGGGGGACGGATACGCAGTATTTT
.	many	TRBJ1-1	TRBV12-3/TRBV12-4	CASRQTGTEAFF	TGTGCCAGCAGACAGACGGGGACCGAAGCTTTCTTT
.	many	TRBJ1-5	TRBV20-1	CSATGDSNQPQHF	TGCAGTGCTACAGGGGATAGCAATCAGCCCCAGCATTTT
.	many	TRBJ2-2	TRBV12-3/TRBV12-4	CASSLMDTGELFF	TGTGCCAGCAGTTTAATGGACACCGGGGAGCTGTTTTTT
TRBD1	many	TRBJ2-5	TRBV20-1	CSARGDSGFQYF	TGCAGTGCTAGGGGGGACAGCGGTTTTCAGTACTTC
.	many	TRBJ2-4	TRBV12-3/TRBV12-4	CASTTLGSENIQYF	TGTGCCAGCACAACCCTTGGCAGCGAAAACATTCAGTACTTC
.	.	TRBJ2-1	TRBV4-2	CASSQGSAGHSDLSSYNEQFF	TGTGCCAGCAGCCAAGGGTCGGCGGGACACTCGGACTTGAGCTCCTACAATGAGCAGTTCTTC
.	many	TRBJ1-3	TRBV6-1	CASSPLVAPGNTIYF	TGTGCCAGCAGTCCTCTTGTAGCCCCTGGAAACACCATATATTTT
.	many	TRBJ2-1	TRBV11-3	CASSPLDRPNEQFF	TGTGCCAGCAGCCCCCTTGATAGGCCAAATGAGCAGTTCTTC
.	many	TRBJ2-5	TRBV11-3	CASSFSLAEVEETQYF	TGTGCCAGCAGCTTTTCTCTCGCTGAGGTTGAAGAGACCCAGTACTTC
.	few	TRBJ2-7	TRBV27	CASSSVGPAGFSYEQYF	TGTGCCAGCAGTTCAGTCGGACCAGCGGGTTTCTCCTACGAGCAGTACTTC
TRBD1	many	TRBJ2-7	TRBV7-9	CASSLGGQGTYEQYF	TGTGCCAGCAGCTTAGGTGGACAGGGTACCTACGAGCAGTACTTC
.	few	TRBJ1-1	TRBV18	CASSPSGLTEAFF	TGTGCCAGCTCACCGAGCGGGTTAACTGAAGCTTTCTTT
.	many	TRBJ2-7	TRBV6-1	CASTPRLDPVTTSEQYF	TGTGCCAGCACCCCCCGGTTAGATCCCGTCACCACCTCCGAGCAGTACTTC
TRBD1	many	TRBJ1-2	TRBV6-1	CASSLNAGGQVGGYTF	TGTGCCAGCAGCCTCAACGCGGGGGGACAGGTCGGCGGCTACACCTTC
.	many	TRBJ2-3	TRBV18	CASSPQGPSTDTQYF	TGTGCCAGCTCACCACAAGGGCCTAGCACAGATACGCAGTATTTT
.	many	TRBJ1-5	TRBV10-3	CAIQGGNSNQPQHF	TGTGCCATACAAGGTGGGAATAGCAATCAGCCCCAGCATTTT
.	.	TRBJ1-1	TRBV12-3/TRBV12-4	CASSYRLNTEAFF	TGTGCCAGCAGTTACCGTCTGAACACTGAAGCTTTCTTT
.	few	TRBJ2-1	TRBV5-5	CASSAPTSGYEQFF	TGTGCCAGCAGCGCCCCCACGAGCGGCTATGAGCAGTTCTTC
TRBD1	many	TRBJ2-5	TRBV11-2	CASSWGQATQTQYF	TGTGCCAGCAGCTGGGGACAGGCGACGCAGACCCAGTACTTC
TRBD2	few	TRBJ2-4	TRBV19	CASSPTWASGRRDIQYF	TGTGCCAGTAGTCCCACTTGGGCTAGCGGGAGACGGGACATTCAGTACTTC
.	many	TRBJ2-1	TRBV18	CASSPEFEQFF	TGTGCCAGCTCACCAGAGTTTGAGCAGTTCTTC
TRBD2	.	TRBJ2-1	TRBV3-1	CANSHLSGVYNEQFF	TGTGCCAACAGCCACCTTAGCGGGGTCTACAATGAGCAGTTCTTC
TRBD1	few	TRBJ2-2	TRBV10-3	CAIRYTGGSNTGELFF	TGTGCCATCAGATACACAGGGGGTTCGAACACCGGGGAGCTGTTTTTT
.	many	TRBJ1-5	TRBV12-3/TRBV12-4	CASTVRGNQPQHF	TGTGCCAGCACCGTCCGAGGGAATCAGCCCCAGCATTTT
.	many	TRBJ1-5	TRBV11-2	CASSLGGGQNQPQHF	TGTGCCAGCAGCTTGGGGGGAGGTCAGAATCAGCCCCAGCATTTT
TRBD1	many	TRBJ2-5	TRBV12-3/TRBV12-4	CASIDRAQETQYF	TGTGCCAGCATTGACAGGGCACAAGAGACCCAGTACTTC
.	many	TRBJ1-2	TRBV27	CASSPVGRRNYGYTF	TGTGCCAGCAGCCCGGTAGGGCGTAGGAACTATGGCTACACCTTC
.	.	TRBJ1-2	TRBV20-1	CSAKLDSINYGYTF	TGCAGTGCTAAGCTGGACAGTATTAACTATGGCTACACCTTC
.	few	TRBJ1-4	TRBV24-1	CASGDGANEKLFF	TGTGCCAGCGGGGACGGTGCTAATGAAAAACTGTTTTTT
.	few	TRBJ1-3	TRBV6-5	CASSYPQSSGNTIYF	TGTGCCAGCAGTTACCCACAGAGTTCTGGAAACACCATATATTTT
TRBD1	many	TRBJ1-2	TRBV6-5	CASSYSLFGTGNDYGYTF	TGTGCCAGCAGTTACTCCCTTTTCGGGACAGGGAACGACTATGGCTACACCTTC